A selection of T cell receptor beta chains follows, all from one sample in a study of a mutant IDH1 vaccine in newly diagnosed glioma. Sequencing was performed with immunoSEQ multiplex PCR; in TCRdb, only in-frame clones are kept and a portion is missing. The table has approximately 35,000 clones, about nine tenths seen once. Antigen specificity for these receptors is unknown. Specimen: PBMCs, collected from a glioma patient whose treatment included an IDH1 peptide vaccine. These receptors were obtained from a woman aged 40-49 years with glioma. Both conserved end residues are part of each CDR3. D genes are given only for firm matches. Clone size is stated in some rows and not others, as once, few, many or a class when expanded.

clone size: once; D gene: TRBD2; V gene: TRBV7-2; J gene: TRBJ2-2; CDR3 protein: CASSFRLAGGPGELFF; CDR3 DNA: TGTGCCAGCAGCTTCAGACTAGCGGGGGGGCCCGGGGAGCTGTTTTTT
clone size: once; D gene: -; V gene: TRBV7-2; J gene: TRBJ1-1; CDR3 protein: CASSTNMNTEAFF; CDR3 DNA: TGTGCCAGCAGCACCAACATGAACACTGAAGCTTTCTTT
clone size: -; D gene: TRBD1; V gene: TRBV2; J gene: TRBJ1-2; CDR3 protein: CASSVKRTGDGYTF; CDR3 DNA: TGTGCCAGCAGCGTTAAACGGACAGGGGATGGCTACACCTTC
clone size: -; D gene: TRBD2; V gene: TRBV14; J gene: TRBJ2-3; CDR3 protein: CASSLRRLAGGPDTQYF; CDR3 DNA: TGTGCCAGCAGCCTCCGTCGACTAGCGGGAGGGCCAGATACGCAGTATTTT
clone size: -; D gene: TRBD2; V gene: TRBV6-1; J gene: TRBJ2-1; CDR3 protein: CASSEVSGVYNEQFF; CDR3 DNA: TGTGCCAGCAGTGAAGTTAGCGGGGTCTACAATGAGCAGTTCTTC
clone size: -; D gene: -; V gene: TRBV5-1; J gene: TRBJ1-5; CDR3 protein: CASSLAKGQPQHF; CDR3 DNA: TGCGCCAGCAGCTTGGCCAAGGGACAGCCCCAGCATTTT
clone size: -; D gene: -; V gene: TRBV4-3; J gene: TRBJ2-3; CDR3 protein: CASSQEGSSTDTQYF; CDR3 DNA: TGCGCCAGCAGCCAAGAAGGATCTAGCACAGATACGCAGTATTTT
clone size: -; D gene: -; V gene: TRBV7-2; J gene: TRBJ1-1; CDR3 protein: CASSLVSGWQFQNTEAFF; CDR3 DNA: TGTGCCAGCAGCTTAGTCTCTGGGTGGCAATTCCAGAACACTGAAGCTTTCTTT
clone size: -; D gene: TRBD1; V gene: TRBV7-9; J gene: TRBJ1-1; CDR3 protein: CASSLASSWTGPNTEAFF; CDR3 DNA: TGTGCCAGCAGCTTAGCCAGTAGTTGGACAGGTCCGAACACTGAAGCTTTCTTT
clone size: -; D gene: TRBD2; V gene: TRBV5-1; J gene: TRBJ2-5; CDR3 protein: CASSRTSSQETQYF; CDR3 DNA: TGCGCCAGCAGCCGGACTAGCAGTCAAGAGACCCAGTACTTC
clone size: -; D gene: -; V gene: TRBV19; J gene: TRBJ2-5; CDR3 protein: CASKVGNGGTQYF; CDR3 DNA: TGTGCCAGTAAGGTGGGGAATGGTGGGACCCAGTACTTC
clone size: few; D gene: -; V gene: TRBV19; J gene: TRBJ1-2; CDR3 protein: CASTWGDGYTF; CDR3 DNA: TGTGCCAGCACATGGGGAGATGGCTACACCTTC
clone size: once; D gene: TRBD1; V gene: TRBV5-8; J gene: TRBJ2-2; CDR3 protein: CASSPRLGTGSTGELFF; CDR3 DNA: TGTGCCAGCAGCCCACGCCTCGGGACAGGCAGCACCGGGGAGCTGTTTTTT
clone size: -; D gene: -; V gene: TRBV5-1; J gene: TRBJ1-4; CDR3 protein: CASSLQLNEKLFF; CDR3 DNA: TGCGCCAGCAGCTTACAGTTAAACGAAAAACTGTTTTTT
clone size: -; D gene: -; V gene: TRBV29-1; J gene: TRBJ2-1; CDR3 protein: CSVEATGGSYNEQFF; CDR3 DNA: TGCAGCGTTGAAGCAACGGGCGGCTCCTACAATGAGCAGTTCTTC
clone size: -; D gene: TRBD1; V gene: TRBV5-1; J gene: TRBJ1-1; CDR3 protein: CASSGDRVTTEAFF; CDR3 DNA: TGCGCCAGCAGCGGGGACAGGGTGACCACTGAAGCTTTCTTT
clone size: few; D gene: -; V gene: TRBV10-2; J gene: TRBJ1-1; CDR3 protein: CASSESYSMNTEAFF; CDR3 DNA: TGCGCCAGCAGTGAGTCCTACAGCATGAACACTGAAGCTTTCTTT
clone size: -; D gene: -; V gene: TRBV6-1; J gene: TRBJ2-5; CDR3 protein: CASRPIRGAPETQYF; CDR3 DNA: TGTGCCAGCAGACCAATCAGGGGGGCCCCAGAGACCCAGTACTTC
clone size: -; D gene: -; V gene: TRBV2; J gene: TRBJ1-1; CDR3 protein: CASSVGEAFF; CDR3 DNA: TGTGCCAGCAGTGTAGGTGAAGCTTTCTTT
clone size: -; D gene: TRBD1; V gene: TRBV29-1; J gene: TRBJ2-7; CDR3 protein: CSVSGKGQGRGEQYF; CDR3 DNA: TGCAGCGTCAGCGGAAAGGGACAGGGTCGCGGCGAGCAGTACTTC
clone size: once; D gene: TRBD2; V gene: TRBV19; J gene: TRBJ2-7; CDR3 protein: CASSPAGGRYEQYF; CDR3 DNA: TGTGCCAGTAGCCCAGCGGGAGGACGCTACGAGCAGTACTTC
clone size: -; D gene: -; V gene: TRBV2; J gene: TRBJ2-7; CDR3 protein: CASVGPGLGYEQYF; CDR3 DNA: TGTGCCAGCGTCGGACCGGGACTCGGCTACGAGCAGTACTTC
clone size: -; D gene: TRBD1; V gene: TRBV5-5; J gene: TRBJ1-1; CDR3 protein: CASSLEPGGSTEAFF; CDR3 DNA: TGTGCCAGCAGCCTAGAACCAGGGGGGAGCACTGAAGCTTTCTTT
clone size: -; D gene: TRBD2; V gene: TRBV7-2; J gene: TRBJ2-7; CDR3 protein: CASSPRGLAEDYEQYF; CDR3 DNA: TGTGCCAGCAGCCCCCGGGGCCTAGCGGAGGACTACGAGCAGTACTTC
clone size: -; D gene: TRBD1; V gene: TRBV2; J gene: TRBJ1-4; CDR3 protein: CASSLDRGEKLFF; CDR3 DNA: TGTGCCAGCAGTTTGGACAGGGGCGAAAAACTGTTTTTT
clone size: -; D gene: TRBD1; V gene: TRBV5-1; J gene: TRBJ1-2; CDR3 protein: CASSLAGTELSNYGYTF; CDR3 DNA: TGCGCCAGCAGCTTGGCCGGGACAGAGCTTTCTAACTATGGCTACACCTTC
clone size: -; D gene: -; V gene: TRBV30; J gene: TRBJ2-7; CDR3 protein: CAWSVRFEREQYF; CDR3 DNA: TGTGCCTGGAGTGTAAGGTTTGAACGCGAGCAGTACTTC
clone size: once; D gene: -; V gene: TRBV5-1; J gene: TRBJ1-3; CDR3 protein: CASRNSYSGNTIYF; CDR3 DNA: TGCGCCAGCAGAAATTCTTACTCTGGAAACACCATATATTTT
clone size: -; D gene: -; V gene: TRBV9; J gene: TRBJ1-1; CDR3 protein: CASSVPKAGHGNTEAFF; CDR3 DNA: TGTGCCAGCAGCGTACCGAAAGCGGGACATGGGAACACTGAAGCTTTCTTT
clone size: -; D gene: -; V gene: TRBV6-5; J gene: TRBJ2-5; CDR3 protein: CASSYDRQETQYF; CDR3 DNA: TGTGCCAGCAGTTACGACAGGCAAGAGACCCAGTACTTC
clone size: -; D gene: TRBD1; V gene: TRBV5-8; J gene: TRBJ1-3; CDR3 protein: CASSPALGQAISGNTIYF; CDR3 DNA: TGTGCCAGCAGCCCCGCCCTAGGACAGGCCATCTCTGGAAACACCATATATTTT
clone size: -; D gene: TRBD1; V gene: TRBV6-1; J gene: TRBJ1-2; CDR3 protein: CASSGVSTGVYGYTF; CDR3 DNA: TGTGCCAGCAGTGGGGTCTCGACAGGGGTTTATGGCTACACCTTC
clone size: once; D gene: -; V gene: TRBV6-6; J gene: TRBJ1-5; CDR3 protein: CASRTGPSNQPQHF; CDR3 DNA: TGTGCCAGCAGAACGGGCCCGAGCAATCAGCCCCAGCATTTT
clone size: -; D gene: -; V gene: TRBV20-1; J gene: TRBJ1-1; CDR3 protein: CSSIILGEAFF; CDR3 DNA: TGCAGTTCGATCATCTTGGGGGAAGCTTTCTTT
clone size: -; D gene: -; V gene: TRBV30; J gene: TRBJ1-1; CDR3 protein: CAWSVHGQAFSEAFF; CDR3 DNA: TGTGCCTGGAGTGTACATGGTCAGGCATTCTCTGAAGCTTTCTTT
clone size: medium-sized; D gene: TRBD1; V gene: TRBV15; J gene: TRBJ1-1; CDR3 protein: CATSRIGTANTEAFF; CDR3 DNA: TGTGCCACCAGCAGGATCGGGACAGCAAACACTGAAGCTTTCTTT